The next 16 T cell receptor beta chains were all read from a single sample in a study of blood T cell repertoires in COVID-19. Clones were sequenced by immunoSEQ multiplex PCR, and TCRdb holds only the in-frame ones, with some missing. The sample has 200,000 to 300,000 clones; about 86% are singletons. The sample taken for sequencing was peripheral blood. The source of these receptors is a woman over 75 with acute or convalescent COVID-19.

J is TRBJ1-5 and V is TRBV5-1; D is unresolved. The CDR3 is 14 residues long. The V end lost 0 bases, the J end lost 3 bases, and 7 bases lay between the germline ends. CDR1 and CDR2 from the germline V gene are SGHRS and YFSETQ. The CDR3 region is CASSLEGANQPQHF. Written as DNA, the CDR3 is TGCGCCAGCAGCTTGGAGGGAGCCAATCAGCCCCAGCATTTT.

V usage is TRBV6-1 and J usage is TRBJ1-4; possible D gene TRBD1, 6 bases. Trimming pared 4 bases from V and 8 bases from J, leaving 20 bases between. The CDR3 is made up of 16 amino acids. Per the germline V gene, CDR1 is MNHNS and CDR2 is SASEGT. CDR3 sequence (DNA): TGTGCCAGCAGTGTCAGCTTGGCGGGGGGCGAGGAAAAACTGTTTTTT. As protein: CASSVSLAGGEEKLFF.

This sequence joins TRBV2 and TRBJ1-3; tentatively, D is TRBD1 (5 bases). Germline CDR1 SNHLY, CDR2 FYNNEI. There are 15 residues in the CDR3. V was pared by 5 bases and J by 2 bases, with 13 bases between. CDR3 sequence reads: CASSRNTGTGNTIYF. CDR3 DNA sequence: TGTGCCAGCAGTAGAAACACAGGTACTGGAAACACCATATATTTT.

V usage is TRBV11-1 and J usage is TRBJ1-6; D not certain. Trimming pared 2 bases from V and 7 bases from J, leaving 3 bases between. The CDR3 totals 12 residues. Germline V CDR1 and CDR2: SGHAT, FQDESV (reference sequence). The CDR3: CASSLPNSPLHF. The CDR3 bases are TGTGCCAGCAGCTTACCGAATTCACCCCTCCACTTT.

The chain joins TRBV5-1 to TRBJ1-3, with 12 nucleotides matching TRBD1. V was clipped by 5 bases and J by 3 bases; unmatched bases: 12. Germline CDR1 SGHRS, CDR2 YFSETQ. There are 18 residues in the CDR3. The CDR3 protein is CASRRTGTGGIGGNTIYF. The CDR3 DNA is TGCGCCAGCAGACGCACCGGGACAGGGGGCATAGGTGGAAACACCATATATTTT.

This clone was detected only once. The chain combines TRBV2 with TRBJ1-1, with TRBD1 matching 7 bases. Germline V CDR1 and CDR2: SNHLY, FYNNEI. The V gene end was trimmed by 8 bases and the J gene end by 1 base; junction bases not matched to a gene: 13. The CDR3 has 16 amino acids. This CDR3 reads CASRPGQAGANTEAFF. CDR3 sequence (DNA): TGTGCCAGCCGCCCCGGACAGGCAGGGGCGAACACTGAAGCTTTCTTT.

V is TRBV28 and J is TRBJ1-3, with D unclear. This CDR3 is built from 15 residues. Trimming stripped 3 bases from V and 3 bases from J, with 12 bases between. Germline CDR1 reads MDHEN; CDR2 reads SYDVKM. CDR3 protein: CASSLAQPGGNTIYF. The CDR3 DNA reads as TGTGCCAGCAGTTTGGCCCAGCCGGGTGGAAACACCATATATTTT.

This rearrangement joins TRBV7-8 to TRBJ1-5, with D unresolved. V lost 1 base to trimming and J lost 2 bases, with 9 bases between them. The CDR3 contains 15 residues. The germline gives CDR1 SGHVS, CDR2 FQNEAQ. CDR3 in DNA: TGTGCCAGCAGCTTAGAGACATCGGGCAATCAGCCCCAGCATTTT. Translation gives CASSLETSGNQPQHF.

Written as DNA, the CDR3 is TGTGCCAGCAGCCCTCGTGGCAGTAATTCACCCCTCCACTTT. Protein product: CASSPRGSNSPLHF. This chain links TRBV9 with TRBJ1-6; unclear D gene. The V gene's germline CDR1 is SGDLS and CDR2 YYNGEE. V was shortened by 4 bases and J by 6 bases, with 11 bases between the two germline ends. There are 14 residues in the CDR3.

This clone was detected only a few times. The gene calls are TRBV19 and TRBJ1-2; TRBD1 is a possible D gene (6 bases). Germline V gene data show CDR1 as LNHDA and CDR2 as SQIVND (reference sequence). The CDR3 extends over 12 amino acids. The V end lost 7 bases, the J end lost 7 bases, and 13 bases lay between the germline ends. DNA of the CDR3: TGTGCCAGTACGGGGGGCGACGGTGGCTACACCTTC. It codes for CASTGGDGGYTF.

The V and J genes are TRBV9 and TRBJ1-2; 7 bases map to TRBD1. The CDR3 contains 12 residues. V trimming: 3 bases; J trimming: 6 bases; junction bases outside the gene matches: 2. Germline assignment: CDR1 SGDLS and CDR2 YYNGEE. The chain's CDR3 is CASSATGDGYTF. The CDR3 region has the DNA TGTGCCAGCAGCGCCACAGGGGATGGCTACACCTTC.

This clone was seen only a few times. V usage is TRBV27 and J usage is TRBJ2-5, with TRBD2 as a possible D gene (6 bases). The germline V gene encodes CDR1 MNHEY and CDR2 SMNVEV (reference sequence). V was cut by 7 bases and J by 0 bases, with 24 bases left in between. The CDR3 loop spans 18 amino acids. The DNA of the CDR3 is TGTGCCAGCACCTGGGACTGTAAGCATTGGAGAAACCAAGAGACCCAGTACTTC. This sequence encodes CASTWDCKHWRNQETQYF.

V usage is TRBV5-4 and J usage is TRBJ1-2, with TRBD1 matching 8 bases. Trimming removed 2 bases from V and 3 bases from J; junction bases left unmatched: 6. Germline CDR1 and CDR2: SGHNT and YYREEE (reference sequence). CDR3 length equals 15 residues. CDR3: CASSFGQGSDYGYTF. DNA for the CDR3: TGTGCCAGCAGCTTTGGACAGGGAAGCGACTATGGCTACACCTTC. The full variable domain, its missing parts supplied by reference TRBV5-4 and TRBJ1-2, is ETGVTQSPTHLIKTRGQQVTLRCSSQSGHNTVSWYQQALGQGPQFIFQYYREEENGRGNFPPRFSGLQFPNYSSELNVNALELDDSALYLCASSFGQGSDYGYTFGSGTRLTVV.

This clone was seen a single time. V is TRBV2 and J is TRBJ2-7, with TRBD1 as a possible D gene (7 bases). V was pared by 4 bases and J by 6 bases, with 16 bases between. The CDR3 is 14 amino acids. Germline V gene sequence: CDR1 SNHLY, CDR2 FYNNEI. CDR3 DNA sequence: TGTGCCAGCAGTGTGCTTTGGCAGGGGGGCGAGCAGTACTTC. Its translation is CASSVLWQGGEQYF.

V and J are TRBV28 and TRBJ1-1; 7 nucleotides agree with TRBD1. The CDR3 covers 10 residues. Per germline, CDR1 MDHEN and CDR2 SYDVKM. Trimming took 4 bases from V and 10 from J; bases not matched to a gene: 0. The DNA for the CDR3 is TGTGCCAGCAGTTCAGGGGGAGCTTTCTTT. Translation: CASSSGGAFF.

This clone has more than one count but fewer than ten. This rearrangement joins TRBV6-2 or TRBV6-3 to TRBJ2-7, with 9 bases that match TRBD1. This CDR3 has 15 amino acids. V shed 4 bases and J 6 bases; nucleotides not matched to a gene: 10. Looked up from germline, CDR1 is MNHEY and CDR2 is SVGEGT. The CDR3 protein is CASSSRQTGGPEQYF. In DNA, the CDR3 is TGTGCCAGCAGTTCCAGACAGACAGGGGGGCCCGAGCAGTACTTC.